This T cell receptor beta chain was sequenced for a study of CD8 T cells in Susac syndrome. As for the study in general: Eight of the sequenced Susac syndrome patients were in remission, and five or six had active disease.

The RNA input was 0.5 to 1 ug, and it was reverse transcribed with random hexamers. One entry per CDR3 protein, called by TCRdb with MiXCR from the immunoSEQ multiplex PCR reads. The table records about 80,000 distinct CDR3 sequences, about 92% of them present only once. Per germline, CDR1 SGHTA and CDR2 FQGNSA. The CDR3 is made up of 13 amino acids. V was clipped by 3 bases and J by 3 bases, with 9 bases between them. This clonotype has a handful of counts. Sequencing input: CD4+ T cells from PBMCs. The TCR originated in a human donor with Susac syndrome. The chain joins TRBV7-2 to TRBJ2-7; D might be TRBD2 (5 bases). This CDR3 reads CASSLEAGYEQYF. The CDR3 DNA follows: TGTGCCAGCAGCTTGGAGGCGGGCTACGAGCAGTACTTC.